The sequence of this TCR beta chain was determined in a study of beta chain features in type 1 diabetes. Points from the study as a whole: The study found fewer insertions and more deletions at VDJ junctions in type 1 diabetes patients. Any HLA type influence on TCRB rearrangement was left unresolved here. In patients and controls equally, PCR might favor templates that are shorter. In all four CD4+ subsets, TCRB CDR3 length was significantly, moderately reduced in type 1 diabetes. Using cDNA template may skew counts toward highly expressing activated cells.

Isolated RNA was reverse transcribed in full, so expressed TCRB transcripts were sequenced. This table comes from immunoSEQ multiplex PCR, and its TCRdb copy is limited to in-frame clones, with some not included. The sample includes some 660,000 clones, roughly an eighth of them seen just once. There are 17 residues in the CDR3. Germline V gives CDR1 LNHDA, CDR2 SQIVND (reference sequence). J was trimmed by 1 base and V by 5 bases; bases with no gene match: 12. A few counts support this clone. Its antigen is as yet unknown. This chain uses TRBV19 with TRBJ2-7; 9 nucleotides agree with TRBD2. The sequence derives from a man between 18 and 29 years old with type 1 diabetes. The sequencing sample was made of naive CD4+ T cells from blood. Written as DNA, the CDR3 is TGTGCCAGTAGTGCACAACTTGCTAGCGGGATTTCCTACGAGCAGTACTTC. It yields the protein CASSAQLASGISYEQYF.